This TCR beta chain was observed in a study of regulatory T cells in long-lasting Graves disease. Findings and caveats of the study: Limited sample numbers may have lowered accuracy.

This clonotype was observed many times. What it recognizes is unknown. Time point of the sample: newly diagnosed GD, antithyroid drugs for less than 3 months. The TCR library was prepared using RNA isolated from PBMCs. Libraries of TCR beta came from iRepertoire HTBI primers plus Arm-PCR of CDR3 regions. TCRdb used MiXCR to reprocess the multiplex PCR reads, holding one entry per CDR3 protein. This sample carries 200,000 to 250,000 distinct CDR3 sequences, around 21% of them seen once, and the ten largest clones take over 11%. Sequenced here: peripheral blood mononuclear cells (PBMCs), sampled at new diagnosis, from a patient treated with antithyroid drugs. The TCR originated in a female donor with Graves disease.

CDR3 sequence: CASSPAGTANTGELFF. CDR3 nucleotides: TGTGCCAGCTCACCTGCCGGGACAGCGAACACCGGGGAGCTGTTTTTT. The rearrangement links TRBV18 to TRBJ2-2; 7 bases are a match to TRBD1. Unmatched junction bases numbered 4, after V lost 3 bases and J lost 0 bases. There are 16 residues in the CDR3. Germline V gene lookup returns CDR1 KGHSH and CDR2 LQKENI.